This T cell receptor (beta chain) emerged from a study of cytomegalovirus exposure and HLA in healthy donors. CDR1 and CDR2 from the germline V gene are MNHNY and SVGAGI (reference sequence). This CDR3 has 15 residues. The J segment lost 0 bases and the V segment lost 4 bases, leaving 1 base of the junction unmatched. It was with 60 Vbeta and 13 Jbeta primers that the PCR ran. Libraries were prepared by immunoSEQ multiplex PCR; TCRdb keeps only in-frame clonotypes and omits some of them. This repertoire includes roughly 120,000 clones. The J gene is TRBJ1-5, the V gene TRBV6-6; 9 nucleotides match TRBD1. The source of this sequence is a man aged 30 to 39 in good health and CMV-seronegative. Sequencing was performed on PBMCs. The CDR3 protein is CASSWTGDSNQPQHF. In nucleotides, the CDR3 is TGTGCCAGCAGTTGGACAGGGGATAGCAATCAGCCCCAGCATTTT.